The entry below gives a single T cell receptor beta chain sequence along with its context. The sample originates from a study of blood T cell repertoires in COVID-19. In the original processing: Reference gene primer amplification yielded estimated nucleated cell counts. Produced via immunoSEQ multiplex PCR; TCRdb's table is partial and in-frame only. That table supplies the V and J calls and clone size; D and trimming were determined from the DNA. This table holds 250,000 to 350,000 clones, 90% found once. The germline gives CDR1 MDHEN, CDR2 SYDVKM. Trimming cost V 3 bases and J 6 bases; bases outside gene matches: 6. CDR3 length: 14 residues.

Material for sequencing was PBMCs or T cells enriched from blood (not recorded which). The chain employs TRBV28 and TRBJ1-2; 8 nucleotides align to TRBD1. The sequence came from a woman between 18 and 29 years old with acute COVID-19. The CDR3 sequence is CASSFQGAWDGYTF. In nucleotides, the CDR3 is TGTGCCAGCAGTTTCCAGGGGGCGTGGGATGGCTACACCTTC.